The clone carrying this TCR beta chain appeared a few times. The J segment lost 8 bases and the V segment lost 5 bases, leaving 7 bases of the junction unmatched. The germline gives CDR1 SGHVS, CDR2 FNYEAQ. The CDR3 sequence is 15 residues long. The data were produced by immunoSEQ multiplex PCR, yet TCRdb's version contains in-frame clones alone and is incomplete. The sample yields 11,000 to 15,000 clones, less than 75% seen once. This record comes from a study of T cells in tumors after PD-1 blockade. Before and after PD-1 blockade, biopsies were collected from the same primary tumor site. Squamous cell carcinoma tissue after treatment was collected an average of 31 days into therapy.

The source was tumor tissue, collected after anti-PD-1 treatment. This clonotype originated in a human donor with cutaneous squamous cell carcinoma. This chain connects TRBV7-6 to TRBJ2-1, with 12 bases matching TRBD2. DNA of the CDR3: TGTGCCAGCAGCCCCGGACTAGCGGGAATCCATGAGCAGTTCTTC. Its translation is CASSPGLAGIHEQFF.